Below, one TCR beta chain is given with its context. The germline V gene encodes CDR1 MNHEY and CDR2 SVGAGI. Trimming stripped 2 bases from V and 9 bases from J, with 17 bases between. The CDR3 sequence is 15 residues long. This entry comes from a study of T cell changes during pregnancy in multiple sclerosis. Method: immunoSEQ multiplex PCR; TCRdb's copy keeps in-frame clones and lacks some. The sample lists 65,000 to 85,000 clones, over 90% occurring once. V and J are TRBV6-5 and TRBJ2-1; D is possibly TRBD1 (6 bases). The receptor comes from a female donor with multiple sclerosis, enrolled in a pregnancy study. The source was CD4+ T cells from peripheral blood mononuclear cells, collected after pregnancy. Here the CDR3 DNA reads TGTGCCAGCAGTTACAATCGGGGTCTCAGGGGTGAGCAGTTCTTC. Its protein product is CASSYNRGLRGEQFF.